Listed below are T cell receptor beta chains from one sample, sequenced in a study of blood T cell repertoires in COVID-19. Libraries were prepared by immunoSEQ multiplex PCR; TCRdb keeps only in-frame clonotypes and omits some of them. The sample contains tens of thousands of clones, 90% of which appear only once. Sequencing input: peripheral blood. These receptor sequences come from a human donor in a cohort sampled during active COVID-19. Each CDR3 is given with its conserved first and last residue.

V gene | CDR3 protein
TRBV3-1/TRBV3-2 | CASSPSEGGKETQYF
TRBV6-5 | CASSSWTALNYGYTF
TRBV6-1 | CASSERRLAKNYEQYF
TRBV9 | CASSVELAGGRDEQFF
TRBV25-1 | CASSGVLRQGARADTQYF
TRBV5-1 | CASSLEASGLGETQYF
TRBV6-7 | CASSYSTSGQGDYGYTF
TRBV6-5 | CASSYSTGGAETQYF
TRBV2 | CASREGGDTEAFF
TRBV6-5 | CASGGQGEYTGELFF
TRBV7-9 | CASSPRTEHNEKLFF
TRBV25-1 | CASSESGTGVKGSPLHF
TRBV29-1 | CSVDGTGGYGYTF
TRBV5-4 | CASSRGGQGGEKLFF
TRBV19 | CASRNRGENIQYF
TRBV19 | CASSISARRTEAFF
TRBV11-1 | CASSAFGTRMQETQYF
TRBV12-3/TRBV12-4 | CASSPTGYEQYF
TRBV5-1 | CASSPDRAVNTEAFF
TRBV5-8 | CASSLEGGLDQPQHF
TRBV5-4 | CASKLGVTPLANYGYTF
TRBV2 | CASRGPGTDTQYF
TRBV10-3 | CAISGQIANYGYTF
TRBV5-1 | CASSFRGEEFYEQYF
TRBV2 | CASSDGTGANNSPLHF
TRBV23-1 | CASSQGGTPAYNEQFF
TRBV27 | CASRPIVGGGNQPQHF
TRBV4-3 | CASSPTSGGYNEQFF
TRBV12-3/TRBV12-4 | CASCKGITGYTF
TRBV7-2 | CASSPGQLNTEAFF
TRBV28 | CASNPAVRGEKLFF
TRBV6-4 | CASSGLAGIGNEQFF
TRBV7-2 | CASSSTSGYTDTQYF
TRBV4-3 | CASSQTGLYGYTF
TRBV4-1 | CASSPYPQGESVNSPLHF
TRBV30 | CAWSVGGPKAFF
TRBV11-2 | CASSLRAGLMEAFF
TRBV10-2 | CASAGGHSNQPQHF
TRBV18 | CASSPLQQGSGNTIYF
TRBV9 | CASSKTGVTEKLFF
TRBV30 | CAWTEFGVGSSYEQYF
TRBV28 | CASSLGQVFSGYTF
TRBV13 | CASSFRLAGGKETQYF
TRBV5-6 | CASTPQGGQRGAQYF